Shown below are 11 T cell receptor beta chains from a single sample sequenced in a study of cytomegalovirus exposure and HLA in healthy donors. PCR employed 60 Vbeta and 13 Jbeta primers. TCRdb keeps only in-frame clones here, not all; method: immunoSEQ multiplex PCR. Altogether around 170,000 clones are present, roughly 72% being singletons, with the ten largest covering about 1.6%. The specimen was PBMCs. These receptor sequences come from a man between 40 and 49 years old in good health and CMV-seronegative.

This rearrangement joins TRBV7-2 to TRBJ2-2; 9 positions match TRBD2. The V and J ends lost 0 bases and 1 base, in that order; junction bases with no gene match: 6. Germline CDR1 and CDR2: SGHTA and FQGNSA. The CDR3 covers 18 residues. CDR3: CASSLASGRFGNTGELFF. For the CDR3, the DNA is TGTGCCAGCAGCTTAGCTAGCGGGAGATTCGGGAACACCGGGGAGCTGTTTTTT.

About this clone: At the DNA level, this CDR3 is encoded by other sequences in the same sample as well. The chain combines TRBV11-2 with TRBJ2-3, with TRBD2 matching 8 bases. J lost 5 bases, V lost 6 bases, and 1 base had no gene match. This CDR3 has 12 amino acids. Looked up from germline, CDR1 is SGHAT and CDR2 is FQNNGV. The CDR3 region has the DNA TGTGCCAGCAGTCTAGCGGGAGATACGCAGTATTTT. It translates to CASSLAGDTQYF.

The rearrangement uses TRBV6-5 and TRBJ1-2; no clear D. This CDR3 region has 16 residues. Between the trimmed V and J ends, which lost 0 bases and 2 bases, there was a span of 13 bases. From germline, CDR1 is MNHEY and CDR2 SVGAGI. CDR3 bases: TGTGCCAGCAGTTACTCGAAACAGACATCCAACTATGGCTACACCTTC. This translates into CASSYSKQTSNYGYTF.

The V and J genes are TRBV5-1 and TRBJ2-5, with 7 bases fitting TRBD2. The CDR3 runs 15 residues. The V segment lost 0 bases and the J segment 2 bases; nucleotides outside the gene matches: 4. Per germline, CDR1 SGHRS and CDR2 YFSETQ. The DNA for the CDR3 is TGCGCCAGCAGCTTGGCCTCGGGGGGACAAGAGACCCAGTACTTC. As protein: CASSLASGGQETQYF.

The J gene is TRBJ2-1, the V gene TRBV4-1, with 8 nucleotides matching TRBD2. Germline values: CDR1 MGHRA, CDR2 YSYEKL. This CDR3 spans 16 amino acids. J lost 0 bases, V lost 0 bases, and 1 base had no gene match. In DNA form, the CDR3 reads TGCGCCAGCAGCCAAGAAGGACTAGCCTCCTACAATGAGCAGTTCTTC. Translated, it gives CASSQEGLASYNEQFF.

J is TRBJ1-6 and V is TRBV6-6; 7 bases fit TRBD1. V trimming: 6 bases; J trimming: 4 bases; junction bases outside the gene matches: 6. The CDR3 is 15 residues long. The germline CDR1 and CDR2 sequences are MNHNY and SVGAGI (reference sequence). As DNA, the CDR3 is TGTGCCAGCAGGGACGGACAGGTTTATAATTCACCCCTCCACTTT. It specifies CASRDGQVYNSPLHF.

The chain carries TRBV7-9 and TRBJ2-7; possible D gene TRBD2, 6 bases. Trimming removed 5 bases from V and 1 base from J, with 15 bases in between. The CDR3 length is 15 residues. Germline values: CDR1 SEHNR, CDR2 FQNEAQ (reference sequence). The CDR3, as DNA: TGTGCCAGCAGCCCGGGCGGGACCCTATCCTACGAGCAGTACTTC. Protein product: CASSPGGTLSYEQYF.

The chain joins TRBV5-5 to TRBJ1-5; no firm D call. Germline V gives CDR1 SGHKS, CDR2 YYEKEE (reference sequence). The CDR3 has 14 amino acids. Trimming stripped 4 bases from V and 9 bases from J, with 17 bases between. The DNA for the CDR3 is TGTGCCAGCAGCATATACAGTGAAAGTTCGCCCCAGCATTTT. It encodes CASSIYSESSPQHF.

The V call is TRBV13, the J call TRBJ2-5, with D perhaps matching TRBD1 (5 bases). Trimming pared 2 bases from V and 1 base from J, leaving 17 bases between. The germline V gene encodes CDR1 PRHDT and CDR2 FYEKMQ (reference sequence). This CDR3 comprises 17 residues. CDR3 nucleotides: TGTGCCAGCAGCTTAAGGGAAGCGACAGTGGGCCAAGAGACCCAGTACTTC. Its protein is CASSLREATVGQETQYF.

This clone turned up a few times. The CDR3 nucleotides read TGTGCCAGAAGCCAGCCCGGGACAGGGAAGAAGGGCAATCAGCCCCAGCATTTT. The encoded protein is CARSQPGTGKKGNQPQHF. The rearrangement links TRBV5-3 to TRBJ1-5, with TRBD1 identical over 9 bases. TRBV5-3 belongs to the ORF category, with a function that is uncertain. The CDR3 length is 18 residues. J gave up 2 bases and V 4 bases, and 13 bases lay outside the gene matches.

This clone has more than one count but fewer than ten. CDR3 in DNA: TGTGCCAGCAGTTTTTCCCCGGGGGAGACCCAGTACTTC. Encoded protein: CASSFSPGETQYF. The chain has TRBV28 and TRBJ2-5; D is possibly TRBD2 (5 bases). Between the trimmed V and J ends, which lost 3 bases and 5 bases, there was a span of 10 bases. There are 13 residues in the CDR3. Germline V CDR1 and CDR2: MDHEN, SYDVKM.